The clone carrying this T cell receptor beta chain is classed as medium-sized. This entry belongs to a study of patients and donors after allogeneic stem cell transplantation. TCRdb re-called the RT-PCR reads with MiXCR, one entry per CDR3 protein. The data hold approximately 160,000 distinct CDR3 sequences, with more than 20% observed a single time. The CDR3 loop spans 13 amino acids. Germline V CDR1 and CDR2: MNHEY, SMNVEV (reference sequence). Trimming removed 7 bases from V and 7 bases from J; junction bases left unmatched: 8. This clonotype originated in a human donor who was either an allogeneic HSCT recipient or a stem cell or donor lymphocyte infusion donor (not recorded which). It is not recorded whose cells these are; they may come from a transplant donor. V gene TRBV27 combines with J gene TRBJ1-1, with 8 bases aligning to TRBD1. Sequences were obtained from blood, either unsorted or a sorted T cell fraction (not recorded which). The CDR3, as DNA: TGTGCCAGCAACGATGACAGGGGTATTGAAGCTTTCTTT. Protein: CASNDDRGIEAFF.